The T cell receptor beta chain described here comes from a study of lymphopenia after photon versus proton radiotherapy. Note on this clone: Its antigen is currently unknown.

Clones were read by immunoSEQ multiplex PCR, and TCRdb kept only the in-frame ones, dropping some. The sample has some 20,000 clones; about nine tenths are singletons. Trimming took off 0 bases at V and 2 bases at J, with 19 bases between the two ends. The germline V gene encodes CDR1 SGDLS and CDR2 YYNGEE. This CDR3 region has 18 residues. Broader study findings: Photon-treated patients lost naive T cells and TCR diversity; proton-treated stayed stable. A bigger post-nadir fall in TCR diversity correlated inversely with survival time in deceased patients. After the lymphocyte nadir, photon-treated repertoires showed oligoclonal expansion, especially of CD8+ Temra cells. Survival link was tested only in deceased patients; proton benefit remains a possibility.

The chain joins TRBV9 to TRBJ2-3; D may be TRBD1 (6 bases). The source is a man aged 55-75 years with pancreatic cancer. The sample here was peripheral blood, taken from a patient treated with photon-based radiotherapy. DNA of the CDR3: TGTGCCAGCAGCGTAGAGGGGGTTGGCGGAGCCCTCACAGATACGCAGTATTTT. It translates to CASSVEGVGGALTDTQYF.